These 26 T cell receptor beta chains were sequenced from one sample in a study of beta chain features in type 1 diabetes. Every isolated RNA sample was fully reverse transcribed, so sequencing captured expressed TCRB transcripts. Clones were sequenced by immunoSEQ multiplex PCR, and TCRdb holds only the in-frame ones, with some missing. The profile shows 900,000 or so clones, roughly 16% of them singletons. What was sequenced was naive CD4+ T cells from blood. These receptor sequences come from a woman younger than 30 in good health.

This clone was seen a few times. The chain joins TRBV7-9 to TRBJ2-5, with unresolved D. The germline CDR1 and CDR2 sequences are SEHNR and FQNEAQ (reference sequence). V lost 3 bases, J lost 4 bases, and 15 bases lay in between. The CDR3 totals 15 residues. The CDR3 DNA reads TGTGCCAGCAGCTTGTTGGGGAACTGGGGAGAGACCCAGTACTTC. This sequence encodes CASSLLGNWGETQYF.

This clone has a handful of counts. Given the absence of the conserved phenylalanine or tryptophan at the CDR3 end, a read error is likely. The limits of the CDR3 on the DNA are not certain, so only TCRdb's listed CDR3 is given. The V call is TRBV20-1, the J call TRBJ1-1. The CDR3 is made up of 11 amino acids, end residues included. Germline CDR1 reads DFQATT; CDR2 reads SNEGSKA (reference sequence). The CDR3: CSARVLGSPSL.

This clone has more than one count but fewer than ten. The V and J genes are TRBV6-5 and TRBJ2-1; 11 bases line up with TRBD2. The J segment lost 4 bases and the V segment lost 6 bases, leaving 5 bases of the junction unmatched. This CDR3 region has 15 residues. Per the germline V gene, CDR1 is MNHEY and CDR2 is SVGAGI. The CDR3 spells CASSPGTSGYNEQFF. DNA of the CDR3: TGTGCCAGCAGCCCCGGGACTAGCGGATACAATGAGCAGTTCTTC.

In the case of this clone: This CDR3 is also generated by other DNA sequences in the sample. The chain links TRBV4-3 to TRBJ1-1; D may be TRBD1 (5 bases). Germline loops: CDR1 LGHNA, CDR2 YSLEER. Deletions cut 1 base from V and 5 bases from J, with 11 bases between. The CDR3 contains 14 residues. CDR3 loop: CASSQAGGDTEAFF. The CDR3 nucleotides read TGCGCCAGCAGCCAAGCCGGGGGTGATACTGAAGCTTTCTTT.

This sequence joins TRBV6-5 and TRBJ2-1; D is ambiguous. The CDR3 sequence is 14 residues long. In germline, CDR1 is MNHEY, CDR2 SVGAGI. V lost 6 bases and J lost 0, with 9 bases in between. This chain's CDR3 is CASRQFSSYNEQFF. The CDR3 bases are TGTGCCAGCAGGCAATTCTCCTCCTACAATGAGCAGTTCTTC.

The chain links TRBV6-5 to TRBJ2-1; 10 nucleotides align to TRBD1. V shed 6 bases and J 4 bases; nucleotides not matched to a gene: 3. The germline CDR1 and CDR2 sequences are MNHEY and SVGAGI. The CDR3 totals 14 residues. This CDR3 reads CASSRGQGYNEQFF. The CDR3 DNA is TGTGCCAGCAGCCGGGGACAGGGGTACAATGAGCAGTTCTTC.

This clone has a handful of counts. This same CDR3 is encoded by further DNA sequences in the sample. The chain has TRBV7-2 and TRBJ2-5, with D possibly TRBD2 on 5 matching bases. The CDR3 is 13 residues long. CDR1 and CDR2 (germline): SGHTA, FQGNSA. Trimming cost V 3 bases and J 5 bases, with 10 bases left between them. CDR3 coding DNA: TGTGCCAGCAGCTTTGCGGGTGGGGAGACCCAGTACTTC. It codes for CASSFAGGETQYF. Together with reference TRBV7-2 and TRBJ2-5, the CDR3 gives the full variable domain: GAGVSQSPSNKVTEKGKDVELRCDPISGHTALYWYRQSLGQGLEFLIYFQGNSAPDKSGLPSDRFSAERTGGSVSTLTIQRTQQEDSAVYLCASSFAGGETQYFGPGTRLLVL.

The chain combines TRBV7-2 with TRBJ2-3, with D maybe TRBD2 (6 bases). Germline lookup yields CDR1 SGHTA and CDR2 FQGNSA. The V gene lost 3 bases and the J gene lost 4 bases, with 11 bases spanning the gap. The CDR3 has 14 amino acids. The CDR3, as DNA: TGTGCCAGCAGCTTCGGGAGCCGACCAGATACGCAGTATTTT. Residues: CASSFGSRPDTQYF.

The gene calls are TRBV6-1 and TRBJ2-7; 9 nucleotides line up with TRBD1. V dropped 7 bases and J dropped 7; count of bases not matched to a gene: 8. Germline CDR1 MNHNS, CDR2 SASEGT. This CDR3 has 13 amino acids. The CDR3 bases are TGTGCCAGCATCGCGGGACAGGGAGAAGAGCAGTACTTC. It is translated as CASIAGQGEEQYF.

This chain connects TRBV28 to TRBJ1-3, with a possible D match to TRBD1 (5 bases). CDR3 length: 16 residues. V gave up 4 bases and J gave up 2 bases, with 15 bases separating them. Germline V lookup: CDR1 MDHEN, CDR2 SYDVKM. The DNA of the CDR3 is TGTGCCAGCAGTTGGTCAGGGCCTCAAACTGGAAACACCATATATTTT. Amino acids: CASSWSGPQTGNTIYF.

This clone has only a few counts. The J gene is TRBJ2-5, the V gene TRBV14; 9 bases map to TRBD2. The CDR3 covers 18 residues. The V and J ends lost 1 base and 4 bases, in that order; junction bases with no gene match: 13. In germline, CDR1 is SGHDN, CDR2 FVKESK. CDR3 residues: CASSQGSLAGAGGETQYF. The CDR3 nucleotides are TGTGCCAGCAGCCAAGGTTCACTAGCGGGCGCCGGGGGAGAGACCCAGTACTTC.

This clone was recorded a few times. CDR3 region: CASSTRLAGGYEQYF. CDR3 nucleotide sequence: TGTGCCAGCAGCACGAGACTAGCGGGAGGCTACGAGCAGTACTTC. V and J are TRBV2 and TRBJ2-7; 13 nucleotides agree with TRBD2. The J segment lost 3 bases and the V segment lost 6 bases, leaving 5 bases of the junction unmatched. CDR3 size: 15 residues. Germline lookup yields CDR1 SNHLY and CDR2 FYNNEI.

This clone has more than one count but fewer than ten. This rearrangement joins TRBV25-1 to TRBJ1-2, with unresolved D. V dropped 3 bases and J dropped 4 bases, with 6 bases sitting between them. CDR1 and CDR2 (germline): MGHDK, SYGVNS. This CDR3 region has 12 residues. CDR3 DNA sequence: TGTGCCAGCAGTGATGCCTTCTATGGCTACACCTTC. This encodes CASSDAFYGYTF.

This chain uses TRBV5-1 with TRBJ1-2; D is ambiguous. Trimming pared 0 bases from V and 5 bases from J, leaving 17 bases between. The CDR3 has 16 amino acids. Germline V gene lookup returns CDR1 SGHRS and CDR2 YFSETQ. In nucleotides, the CDR3 is TGCGCCAGCAGCTTGGAGGGATCCGCGACAATATATGGCTACACCTTC. Translating gives CASSLEGSATIYGYTF.

The genes are TRBV2 and TRBJ2-1; 7 nucleotides line up with TRBD1. With 6 bases clipped from V and 1 base from J, the junction kept 12 bases outside the gene matches. Germline V lookup: CDR1 SNHLY, CDR2 FYNNEI. The CDR3 contains 17 residues. The CDR3 nucleotides read TGTGCCAGCAGCAGTGACAGGGTTATTTTATCCTACAATGAGCAGTTCTTC. This encodes CASSSDRVILSYNEQFF.

The sample holds a few counts of this clone. The rearrangement joins TRBV7-2 to TRBJ1-5; D is perhaps TRBD1 (5 bases). The CDR3 is 14 amino acids. Trimming left V 5 bases short and J 5 bases short, with 13 bases between. Germline CDR1 is SGHTA and CDR2 is FQGNSA. Here the CDR3 reads CASSVKPGHQPQHF. The CDR3, as DNA: TGTGCCAGCAGCGTGAAGCCAGGGCATCAGCCCCAGCATTTT.

The genes are TRBV29-1 and TRBJ2-1, with no clear D. V lost 4 bases, J lost 6 bases, and 13 bases lay in between. The CDR3 runs to 13 residues. CDR1 SQVTM and CDR2 ANQGSEA come from the germline V gene. CDR3 sequence (DNA): TGCAGCGTTGTTTGGTTTGGGGTCAATGAGCAGTTCTTC. It is translated as CSVVWFGVNEQFF.

The rearrangement joins TRBV28 to TRBJ2-7; 7 bases line up with TRBD1. The V gene's germline CDR1 is MDHEN and CDR2 SYDVKM. The V and J ends lost 10 bases and 0 bases, in that order; junction bases with no gene match: 6. This CDR3 is 13 amino acids long. CDR3 in DNA: TGTGCCACGACAGGGTACAGCTCCTACGAGCAGTACTTC. Translated: CATTGYSSYEQYF.

This clone was observed a few times. The V gene is TRBV5-1, the J gene TRBJ2-1; D unclear. The ends were cut back, 4 bases at V and 0 bases at J, with 11 bases in the middle. This CDR3 has 15 amino acids. Germline lookup yields CDR1 SGHRS and CDR2 YFSETQ. DNA for the CDR3: TGCGCCAGCAGCCCTAACAGAGCCTCCTACAATGAGCAGTTCTTC. Its protein is CASSPNRASYNEQFF.

This sequence joins TRBV7-8 and TRBJ1-5; no clear D. The CDR3 is 14 residues long. Germline V gives CDR1 SGHVS, CDR2 FQNEAQ. The germline V and J ends were trimmed by 1 base and 6 bases, with 10 bases remaining between them. CDR3 residues: CASSLVLGSQPQHF. The CDR3 DNA follows: TGTGCCAGCAGCTTAGTTCTTGGCAGTCAGCCCCAGCATTTT.

This chain uses TRBV9 with TRBJ2-3, with D uncertain. Germline CDR1 reads SGDLS; CDR2 reads YYNGEE. V gave up 0 bases and J gave up 2 bases, with 7 bases separating them. The CDR3 is made up of 14 amino acids. DNA for the CDR3: TGTGCCAGCAGCGTAGGTCGCCTCACAGATACGCAGTATTTT. Translating it yields CASSVGRLTDTQYF. The entire variable domain, with the rest obtained from reference TRBV9 and TRBJ2-3, is as follows: DSGVTQTPKHLITATGQRVTLRCSPRSGDLSVYWYQQSLDQGLQFLIQYYNGEERAKGNILERFSAQQFPDLHSELNLSSLELGDSALYFCASSVGRLTDTQYFGPGTRLTVL.

This clone was counted between two and nine times. This chain joins TRBV7-2 and TRBJ2-3; 7 positions match TRBD2. CDR3 length: 15 amino acids. The germline gives CDR1 SGHTA, CDR2 FQGNSA. V gave up 2 bases and J gave up 7 bases; unmatched junction bases: 9. CDR3 protein: CASSLIAGYAHTQYF. The CDR3 region has the DNA TGTGCCAGCAGCTTAATAGCGGGCTACGCTCATACGCAGTATTTT.

The chain has TRBV10-3 and TRBJ2-3; 9 bases agree with TRBD2. Germline V gives CDR1 ENHRY, CDR2 SYGVKD. Unmatched junction bases numbered 3, after V lost 2 bases and J lost 0 bases. The CDR3 consists of 16 residues. In nucleotides, the CDR3 is TGTGCCATCAGTGAGGTGCTAGCGGGGAGCACAGATACGCAGTATTTT. Translating gives CAISEVLAGSTDTQYF.

This clone was observed a few times. This chain uses TRBV28 with TRBJ2-7, with D possibly being TRBD1 (6 bases). V was clipped by 2 bases and J by 3 bases, with 11 bases between them. Germline V CDR1 and CDR2: MDHEN, SYDVKM. This CDR3 contains 14 residues. CDR3 loop: CASSLDQGYYEQYF. In DNA, the CDR3 is TGTGCCAGCAGTTTAGACCAGGGGTACTACGAGCAGTACTTC.

A few counts support this clone. V is TRBV5-1 and J is TRBJ1-2, with TRBD1 as a possible D gene (5 bases). Germline values: CDR1 SGHRS, CDR2 YFSETQ. Trimming removed 0 bases at V and 8 bases at J, with 14 bases between. The CDR3 extends over 14 amino acids. The CDR3 nucleotides read TGCGCCAGCAGCTTGGTTGGACAATCATCGGGCTACACCTTC. Translated: CASSLVGQSSGYTF.

This clone was seen more than once but under ten times. The genes are TRBV5-4 and TRBJ2-7; tentative D call: TRBD1 (6 bases). The germline V gene has CDR1 SGHNT and CDR2 YYREEE (reference sequence). The CDR3 consists of 14 residues. Trimming stripped 3 bases from V and 4 bases from J, with 14 bases between. CDR3 sequence: CASSSQGRSYEQYF. CDR3 sequence (DNA): TGTGCCAGCAGCTCACAGGGCCGATCATACGAGCAGTACTTC.